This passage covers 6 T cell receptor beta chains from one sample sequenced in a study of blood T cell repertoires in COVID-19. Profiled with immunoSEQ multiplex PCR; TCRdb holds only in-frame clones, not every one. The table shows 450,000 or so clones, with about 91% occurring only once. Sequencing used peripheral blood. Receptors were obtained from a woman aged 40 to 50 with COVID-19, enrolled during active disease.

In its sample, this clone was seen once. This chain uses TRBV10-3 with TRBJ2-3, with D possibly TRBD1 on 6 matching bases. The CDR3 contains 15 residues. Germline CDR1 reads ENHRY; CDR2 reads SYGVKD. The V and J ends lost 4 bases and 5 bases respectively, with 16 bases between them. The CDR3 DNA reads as TGTGCCATCAGTGGCCTTCTGGGGGCGGGAGATACGCAGTATTTT. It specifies CAISGLLGAGDTQYF.

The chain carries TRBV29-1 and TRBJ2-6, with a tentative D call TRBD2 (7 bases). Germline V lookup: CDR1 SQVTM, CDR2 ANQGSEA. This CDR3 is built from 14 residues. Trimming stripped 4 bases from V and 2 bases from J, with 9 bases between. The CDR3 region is CSVGGGAGANVLTF. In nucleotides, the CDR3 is TGCAGCGTTGGAGGGGGGGCTGGGGCCAACGTCCTGACTTTC.

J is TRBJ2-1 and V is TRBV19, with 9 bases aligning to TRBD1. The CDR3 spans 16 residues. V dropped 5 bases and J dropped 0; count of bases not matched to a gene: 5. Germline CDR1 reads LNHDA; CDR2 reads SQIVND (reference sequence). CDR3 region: CASSFDRGSSYNEQFF. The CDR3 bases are TGTGCCAGTAGTTTTGACAGGGGGAGCTCCTACAATGAGCAGTTCTTC. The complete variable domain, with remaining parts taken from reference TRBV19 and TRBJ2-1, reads DGGITQSPKYLFRKEGQNVTLSCEQNLNHDAMYWYRQDPGQGLRLIYYSQIVNDFQKGDIAEGYSVSREKKESFPLTVTSAQKNPTAFYLCASSFDRGSSYNEQFFGPGTRLTVL.

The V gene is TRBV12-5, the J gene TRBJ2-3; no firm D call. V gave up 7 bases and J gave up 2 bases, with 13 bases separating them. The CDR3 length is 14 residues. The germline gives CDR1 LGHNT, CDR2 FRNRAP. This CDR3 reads CASVKQTSTDTQYF. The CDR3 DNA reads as TGTGCTAGTGTGAAGCAGACTTCCACAGATACGCAGTATTTT.

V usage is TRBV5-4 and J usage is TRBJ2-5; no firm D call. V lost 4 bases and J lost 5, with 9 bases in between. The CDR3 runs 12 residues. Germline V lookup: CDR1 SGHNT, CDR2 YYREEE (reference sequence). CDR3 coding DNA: TGTGCCAGCAGCGCCATGAGGGAGACCCAGTACTTC. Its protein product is CASSAMRETQYF. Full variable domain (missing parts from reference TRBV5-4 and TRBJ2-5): ETGVTQSPTHLIKTRGQQVTLRCSSQSGHNTVSWYQQALGQGPQFIFQYYREEENGRGNFPPRFSGLQFPNYSSELNVNALELDDSALYLCASSAMRETQYFGPGTRLLVL.

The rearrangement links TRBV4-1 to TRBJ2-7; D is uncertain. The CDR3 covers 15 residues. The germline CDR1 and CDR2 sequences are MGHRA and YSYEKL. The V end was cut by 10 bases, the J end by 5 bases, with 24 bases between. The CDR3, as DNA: TGCGCCACTCAGACCGGATTCTCCCCAGAGGACGAGCAGTACTTC. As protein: CATQTGFSPEDEQYF.